Below are 19 T cell receptor beta chains sequenced from a single sample in a study of blood T cells in healthy people across ages. Next came a second PCR, run for about 6 to 11 cycles, which used a sample-barcoded 5' primer along with a J-beta primer mix. TCRdb re-called the 5' RACE reads with MiXCR, one entry per CDR3 protein. The profile shows just under 750,000 distinct CDR3 sequences, about 20% of them singletons. Material for sequencing was blood. Every receptor here comes from a man in his 70s in good health.

The V call is TRBV6-5, the J call TRBJ1-1; no definite D call. CDR1 and CDR2 (germline): MNHEY, SVGAGI. V dropped 0 bases and J dropped 1 base, with 9 bases sitting between them. The CDR3 runs to 15 residues. This CDR3 is CASSYSATTNTEAFF. The CDR3 nucleotides read TGTGCCAGCAGTTACTCGGCCACCACGAACACTGAAGCTTTCTTT.

The genes are TRBV24-1 and TRBJ2-3, with TRBD2 matching over 8 bases. With 0 bases clipped from V and 5 bases from J, the junction kept 9 bases outside the gene matches. The CDR3 spans 17 residues. CDR1 is KGHDR, CDR2 SFDVKD, per germline. CDR3 in DNA: TGTGCCACCAGTGATTTGCCCATAGCGGGATCGGGAGATACGCAGTATTTT. Protein sequence: CATSDLPIAGSGDTQYF.

The sample holds a few counts of this clonotype. CDR3 sequence: CASSYSTGHFEAFF. In DNA form, the CDR3 reads TGTGCCAGCAGTTACTCGACGGGACACTTTGAAGCTTTCTTT. This chain connects TRBV6-6 to TRBJ1-1, with D perhaps TRBD1 (6 bases). V was trimmed by 0 bases and J by 7 bases, leaving 12 bases between them. Per germline, CDR1 MNHNY and CDR2 SVGAGI (reference sequence). The CDR3 runs to 14 residues.

CDR3 amino acids: CASSPREPYNEQFF. In DNA form, the CDR3 reads TGCGCCAGCAGTCCGCGGGAGCCCTACAATGAGCAGTTCTTC. The chain combines TRBV5-1 with TRBJ2-1, with TRBD2 matching over 7 bases. The CDR3 covers 14 residues. V was pared by 5 bases and J by 2 bases, with 4 bases of the junction left unmatched. Germline values: CDR1 SGHRS, CDR2 YFSETQ.

In its sample, this clonotype was seen a few times. The chain links TRBV6-1 to TRBJ2-1, with unresolved D. This CDR3 spans 13 amino acids. V was clipped by 3 bases and J by 6 bases, with 9 bases between them. The germline V gene encodes CDR1 MNHNS and CDR2 SASEGT. DNA of the CDR3: TGTGCCAGCAGTGAGGCCTGGTCCAATGAGCAGTTCTTC. It encodes CASSEAWSNEQFF.

V usage is TRBV5-1 and J usage is TRBJ1-4, with no clear D. Trimming took off 5 bases at V and 7 bases at J, with 21 bases between the two ends. The CDR3 totals 16 residues. CDR1 and CDR2 from the germline V gene are SGHRS and YFSETQ. The CDR3 spells CASSWTPGLSREKLFF. In DNA, the CDR3 is TGCGCCAGCAGTTGGACTCCGGGCCTGTCGCGTGAAAAACTGTTTTTT.

The chain combines TRBV20-1 with TRBJ2-7; D is unclear. This CDR3 comprises 11 residues. The V end was cut by 0 bases, the J end by 7 bases, with 7 bases between. Germline V gene sequence: CDR1 DFQATT, CDR2 SNEGSKA (reference sequence). The CDR3 loop reads CSARDTHEQYF. CDR3 DNA: TGCAGTGCTAGAGATACCCATGAGCAGTACTTC.

This rearrangement joins TRBV6-2 or TRBV6-3 to TRBJ2-3, with D tentatively TRBD2 (5 bases). Looked up from germline, CDR1 is MNHEY and CDR2 is SVGEGT. The length of the CDR3 is 12 residues. Trimming shortened V by 9 bases and J by 1 base, and 8 bases separated the two germline ends. The CDR3 nucleotides are TGTGCCAGTCACGGGGGCACAGATACGCAGTATTTT. This encodes CASHGGTDTQYF.

The rearrangement uses TRBV5-1 and TRBJ2-7; TRBD1 is a possible D gene (5 bases). V was cut by 5 bases and J by 0 bases, with 15 bases left in between. CDR1 is SGHRS, CDR2 YFSETQ, per germline. CDR3 length: 15 amino acids. The CDR3 spells CASRDAPQVSYEQYF. In DNA, the CDR3 is TGCGCCAGCAGGGACGCCCCACAGGTCTCCTACGAGCAGTACTTC. The whole variable domain, filled in from reference TRBV5-1 and TRBJ2-7, reads KAGVTQTPRYLIKTRGQQVTLSCSPISGHRSVSWYQQTPGQGLQFLFEYFSETQRNKGNFPGRFSGRQFSNSRSEMNVSTLELGDSALYLCASRDAPQVSYEQYFGPGTRLTVT.

The genes are TRBV20-1 and TRBJ2-3; D tentatively fits TRBD1 or TRBD2 (5 bases each). The CDR3 has 15 residues. V gave up 4 bases and J gave up 2 bases, with 16 bases separating them. Per the germline V gene, CDR1 is DFQATT and CDR2 is SNEGSKA (reference sequence). In DNA form, the CDR3 reads TGCAGTGCTAACTGGAACTGGGACGACACAGATACGCAGTATTTT. Encoded protein: CSANWNWDDTDTQYF.

This chain links TRBV18 with TRBJ1-6; 9 positions match TRBD1. Germline-derived CDR1 and CDR2 are KGHSH and LQKENI. J lost 10 bases, V lost 3 bases, and 4 bases had no gene match. The CDR3 contains 14 residues. The CDR3 sequence: CASSPVDRGSPLHF. CDR3 sequence (DNA): TGTGCCAGCTCACCGGTGGACAGGGGCTCACCCCTCCACTTT. The entire variable domain, with the rest obtained from reference TRBV18 and TRBJ1-6, is as follows: NAGVMQNPRHLVRRRGQEARLRCSPMKGHSHVYWYRQLPEEGLKFMVYLQKENIIDESGMPKERFSAEFPKEGPSILRIQQVVRGDSAAYFCASSPVDRGSPLHFGNGTRLTVT.

A few counts support this clonotype. The chain is built from TRBV20-1 and TRBJ1-5; possible D gene TRBD1, 5 bases. This CDR3 comprises 15 residues. The V end was cut by 0 bases, the J end by 1 base, with 10 bases between. Per the germline V gene, CDR1 is DFQATT and CDR2 is SNEGSKA (reference sequence). CDR3 nucleotides: TGCAGTGCTAGAGATTGGGCAGGGAGCAATCAGCCCCAGCATTTT. Translation gives CSARDWAGSNQPQHF.

This clonotype was seen a few times. The chain is built from TRBV24-1 and TRBJ2-3, with 9 positions matching TRBD1. Germline V gene lookup returns CDR1 KGHDR and CDR2 SFDVKD. Trimming removed 1 base from V and 5 bases from J; junction bases left unmatched: 3. The CDR3 has 15 amino acids. DNA for the CDR3: TGTGCCACCAGTGATTTTGGACAGGGGATAGATACGCAGTATTTT. It encodes CATSDFGQGIDTQYF.

This sequence joins TRBV12-3 or TRBV12-4 and TRBJ2-1; 10 nucleotides align to TRBD2. Trimming at V came to 2 bases and at J to 7 bases, leaving 5 bases not matched to a gene. The CDR3 is made up of 15 amino acids. CDR3 DNA sequence: TGTGCCAGCAGTTTACTAGCGGGAGTCTGGAATGAGCAGTTCTTC. Translating gives CASSLLAGVWNEQFF.

Written as DNA, the CDR3 is TGTGCCAGCAGTTACTCTGGCACGTCCTACGAGCAGTACTTC. Its translation: CASSYSGTSYEQYF. The rearrangement joins TRBV6-6 to TRBJ2-7; D unclear. This CDR3 is built from 14 residues. The V gene lost 0 bases and the J gene lost 1 base, with 7 bases spanning the gap. CDR1 is MNHNY and CDR2 is SVGAGI in the germline V gene (reference sequence).

This clonotype has a handful of counts. V and J are TRBV29-1 and TRBJ1-4, with 7 bases identical to TRBD1. Germline CDR1 and CDR2: SQVTM and ANQGSEA. Unmatched junction bases numbered 2, after V lost 3 bases and J lost 7 bases. CDR3 size: 12 residues. Here the CDR3 reads CSVDTGVEKLFF. In nucleotides, the CDR3 is TGCAGCGTTGATACAGGGGTTGAAAAACTGTTTTTT.

The genes are TRBV5-1 and TRBJ1-6; D gene ambiguous. The V and J ends lost 4 bases and 5 bases respectively, with 16 bases between them. The CDR3 is made up of 16 amino acids. Germline values: CDR1 SGHRS, CDR2 YFSETQ. CDR3 loop: CASSLGRQIDNSPLHF. For the CDR3, the DNA is TGCGCCAGCAGCCTGGGTCGGCAGATCGATAATTCACCCCTCCACTTT.

This clonotype was recorded at least ten times. The rearrangement joins TRBV3-1 to TRBJ2-1; the D is unclear. Germline V lookup: CDR1 LGHDT, CDR2 YNNKEL (reference sequence). CDR3 length: 14 amino acids. Trimming shortened V by 6 bases and J by 8 bases, and 17 bases separated the two germline ends. The CDR3 DNA follows: TGTGCCAGCAGGTCGCCGGGTGGGGTACATGAGCAGTTCTTC. Protein product: CASRSPGGVHEQFF.

This clonotype was seen a few times. V usage is TRBV29-1 and J usage is TRBJ1-2; possible D gene TRBD1, 5 bases. Trimming pared 5 bases from V and 6 bases from J, leaving 22 bases between. This CDR3 region has 15 residues. CDR1 is SQVTM and CDR2 is ANQGSEA in the germline V gene. The CDR3 sequence is CSVNGPTDMADGYTF. The CDR3 DNA reads TGCAGCGTTAACGGACCTACGGACATGGCGGATGGCTACACCTTC.